This T cell receptor (beta chain) derives from a study of cytomegalovirus exposure and HLA in healthy donors. Overall study findings and caveats: Further analysis was carried out later, and it showed several of the most significant clusters appearing linked to common viral pathogens.

The CDR3 length is 15 residues. Trimming took 1 base from V and 3 from J; bases not matched to a gene: 1. The germline V gene encodes CDR1 SGHRS and CDR2 YFSETQ. This PCR relied on a set of 60 Vbeta primers and 13 Jbeta primers. Libraries were prepared by immunoSEQ multiplex PCR; TCRdb keeps only in-frame clonotypes and omits some of them. The sample carries about 97,000 clones, about 74% recorded once. As to this clone: Antigen unknown.

The V call is TRBV5-1, the J call TRBJ2-5, with 12 bases identical to TRBD2. The receptor was isolated from a male donor in good health and CMV-seropositive. Material: PBMCs. The CDR3 sequence is CASSLLAGGEETQYF. DNA of the CDR3: TGCGCCAGCAGCTTGCTAGCGGGAGGGGAAGAGACCCAGTACTTC.